This T cell receptor beta chain was identified during a study of blood T cell repertoires in COVID-19. At the level of the study: The cDNA or gDNA used as material had been derived from T cells, B-cell-depleted T cells, or PBMCs.

V lost 1 base, J lost 8 bases, and 8 bases lay in between. CDR3 length: 13 residues. Germline assignment: CDR1 MGHRA and CDR2 YSYEKL. Measured with immunoSEQ multiplex PCR; TCRdb has only the in-frame clones, and not every one. The table records tens of thousands of clones, 65% to 80% of them present only once. J is TRBJ1-4 and V is TRBV4-1; unclear D gene. The TCR comes from a man in his sixties with active or convalescent COVID-19. The sequencing sample was made of peripheral blood. The CDR3 DNA sequence: TGCGCCAGCAGCCAAGTAACTCTCGAAAAACTGTTTTTT. The encoded protein is CASSQVTLEKLFF.